This T cell receptor beta chain was retrieved from a study of cytomegalovirus exposure and HLA in healthy donors. The PCR contained 60 Vbeta and 13 Jbeta primers. Libraries were prepared by immunoSEQ multiplex PCR; TCRdb keeps only in-frame clonotypes and omits some of them. Among 73,000 or so clones, 70% to 80% were seen once, and the ten largest hold under 6.5%. Trimming took off 3 bases at V and 1 base at J, with 11 bases between the two ends. CDR3 length equals 15 residues. Germline CDR1 and CDR2: MNHNS and SASEGT. Sequenced: PBMCs. V and J are TRBV6-1 and TRBJ2-3; a weak D match, TRBD1 (6 bases). The TCR sequence derives from a man aged 50 to 60 in good health and CMV-seronegative. The CDR3 spells CASSDRTVGTDTQYF. The CDR3 DNA follows: TGTGCCAGCAGTGACCGGACAGTCGGCACAGATACGCAGTATTTT.